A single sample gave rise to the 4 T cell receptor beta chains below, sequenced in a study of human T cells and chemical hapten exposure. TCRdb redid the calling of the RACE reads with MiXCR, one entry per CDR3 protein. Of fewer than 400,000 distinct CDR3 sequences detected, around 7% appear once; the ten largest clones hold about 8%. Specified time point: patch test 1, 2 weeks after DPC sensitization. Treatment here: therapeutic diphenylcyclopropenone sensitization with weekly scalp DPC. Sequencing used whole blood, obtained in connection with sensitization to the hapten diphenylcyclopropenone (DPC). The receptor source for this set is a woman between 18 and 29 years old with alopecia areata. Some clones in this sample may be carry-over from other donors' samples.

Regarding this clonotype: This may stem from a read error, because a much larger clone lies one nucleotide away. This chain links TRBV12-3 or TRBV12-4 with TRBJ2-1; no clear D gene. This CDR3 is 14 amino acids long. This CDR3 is CASSLTRTYNEQCF. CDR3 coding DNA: TGTGCCAGCAGTTTAACCAGAACCTACAATGAGCAGTGCTTC.

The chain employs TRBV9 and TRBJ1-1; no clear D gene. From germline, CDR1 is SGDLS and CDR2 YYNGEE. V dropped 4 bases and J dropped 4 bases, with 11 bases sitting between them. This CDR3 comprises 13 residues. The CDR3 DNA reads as TGTGCCAGCAGCACCATGCTGGGCACTGAAGCTTTCTTT. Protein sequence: CASSTMLGTEAFF.

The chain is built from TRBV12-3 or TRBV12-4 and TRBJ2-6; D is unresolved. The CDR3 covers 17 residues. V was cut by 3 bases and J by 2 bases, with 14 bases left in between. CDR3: CASSFGLPEPGANVLTF. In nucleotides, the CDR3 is TGTGCCAGCAGTTTCGGGCTTCCGGAGCCTGGGGCCAACGTCCTGACTTTC.

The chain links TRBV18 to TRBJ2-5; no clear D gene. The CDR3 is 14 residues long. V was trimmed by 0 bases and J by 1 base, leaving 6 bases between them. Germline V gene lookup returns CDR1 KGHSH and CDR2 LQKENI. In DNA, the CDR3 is TGTGCCAGCTCACCACCGTCAGTCCAAGAGACCCAGTACTTC. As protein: CASSPPSVQETQYF.